These 15 T cell receptor beta chains share one sample of origin, sequenced in a study of cytomegalovirus exposure and HLA in healthy donors. Both 60 Vbeta primers and 13 Jbeta primers went into the PCR. Profiled with immunoSEQ multiplex PCR; TCRdb holds only in-frame clones, not every one. The sample yields under 200,000 clones, over 60% seen once. Sequenced: PBMCs. The origin of the receptors is a man in his fifties in good health and CMV-seropositive.

The gene calls are TRBV28 and TRBJ1-2; no firm D call. This CDR3 region has 15 residues. Germline CDR1 is MDHEN and CDR2 is SYDVKM. The V and J ends lost 2 bases and 4 bases respectively, with 14 bases between them. CDR3 coding DNA: TGTGCCAGCAGTTTACGTATGACGGCGGGCTATGGCTACACCTTC. As protein: CASSLRMTAGYGYTF.

This clone was counted at least ten times. The chain links TRBV5-4 to TRBJ1-4, with 8 bases identical to TRBD1. From germline, CDR1 is SGHNT and CDR2 YYREEE (reference sequence). The CDR3 runs to 15 residues. The junction had 8 bases not matched to a gene; V was cut back by 4 bases and J by 6 bases. CDR3 in amino acids: CASSPETGADEKLFF. The CDR3 bases are TGTGCCAGCAGCCCCGAGACAGGGGCGGATGAAAAACTGTTTTTT. Filled out from reference TRBV5-4 and TRBJ1-4, the complete variable domain reads ETGVTQSPTHLIKTRGQQVTLRCSSQSGHNTVSWYQQALGQGPQFIFQYYREEENGRGNFPPRFSGLQFPNYSSELNVNALELDDSALYLCASSPETGADEKLFFGSGTQLSVL.

The chain uses TRBV18 and TRBJ2-1; 7 bases fit TRBD2. The CDR3 runs to 12 residues. V dropped 6 bases and J dropped 8; count of bases not matched to a gene: 4. Germline V gene data show CDR1 as KGHSH and CDR2 as LQKENI. CDR3 in amino acids: CASSPGLDEQFF. In nucleotides, the CDR3 is TGTGCCAGCTCCCCCGGACTAGATGAGCAGTTCTTC.

About this clone itself: A read error may produce the germline difference seen at one junction end. The identical CDR3 is also encoded by other nucleotide sequences in the sample. The chain combines TRBV7-9 with TRBJ1-6; possible D gene TRBD1, 6 bases. CDR1 and CDR2 (germline): SEHNR, FQNEAQ (reference sequence). CDR3 length equals 17 residues. CDR3 coding DNA: TGTGCCAGCAGCTCCGGACAGTTGAGCTCCTACAATTCACCCCTCCACTTT. Amino acids: CASSSGQLSSYNSPLHF.

This chain links TRBV2 with TRBJ2-7, with a weak D call TRBD1 (6 bases). Trimming left V 5 bases short and J 0 bases short, with 14 bases between. This CDR3 region has 15 residues. The V gene's germline CDR1 is SNHLY and CDR2 FYNNEI. CDR3 bases: TGTGCCAGCAGTTTGGGACATATGAGCTCCTACGAGCAGTACGTC. Translating gives CASSLGHMSSYEQYV.

The chain couples TRBV19 to TRBJ1-5; no clear D. This CDR3 has 12 residues. The germline CDR1 and CDR2 sequences are LNHDA and SQIVND (reference sequence). Trimming stripped 3 bases from V and 4 bases from J, with 4 bases between. The CDR3 loop is CASSITNQPQHF. CDR3 sequence (DNA): TGTGCCAGTAGTATTACTAATCAGCCCCAGCATTTT.

This rearrangement joins TRBV7-8 to TRBJ2-6, with TRBD1 matching over 11 bases. The V segment lost 5 bases and the J segment 3 bases; nucleotides outside the gene matches: 15. The V gene's germline CDR1 is SGHVS and CDR2 FQNEAQ. This CDR3 region has 20 residues. CDR3 residues: CASSPLVSDRGRLGANVLTF. DNA of the CDR3: TGTGCCAGCAGCCCTCTAGTGTCGGACAGGGGGCGCCTTGGGGCCAACGTCCTGACTTTC.

The J gene is TRBJ1-2, the V gene TRBV13; D perhaps matches TRBD1 (5 bases). V was trimmed by 2 bases and J by 4 bases, leaving 8 bases between them. The CDR3 has 13 amino acids. Germline-derived CDR1 and CDR2 are PRHDT and FYEKMQ (reference sequence). The CDR3 reads CASSLRQGYGYTF. The CDR3 bases are TGTGCCAGCAGCTTAAGGCAGGGCTATGGCTACACCTTC. Variable domain in full (rest from reference TRBV13 and TRBJ1-2): AAGVIQSPRHLIKEKRETATLKCYPIPRHDTVYWYQQGPGQDPQFLISFYEKMQSDKGSIPDRFSAQQFSDYHSELNMSSLELGDSALYFCASSLRQGYGYTFGSGTRLTVV.

The chain couples TRBV5-1 to TRBJ2-3; 8 positions agree with TRBD2. Germline assignment: CDR1 SGHRS and CDR2 YFSETQ. The V and J ends lost 5 bases and 6 bases, in that order; junction bases with no gene match: 8. CDR3 length: 14 residues. In DNA form, the CDR3 reads TGCGCCAGCAGGCCGGGGGGGGCGGAGGATACGCAGTATTTT. Translated, it gives CASRPGGAEDTQYF.

This clone was seen a single time. The chain is built from TRBV5-4 and TRBJ2-3; D possibly corresponds to TRBD1 (6 bases). The V end was cut by 2 bases, the J end by 1 base, with 17 bases between. Germline lookup yields CDR1 SGHNT and CDR2 YYREEE (reference sequence). This CDR3 has 17 amino acids. The CDR3 DNA reads TGTGCCAGCAGCTTAAACAGACAGGCACTGGGCACAGATACGCAGTATTTT. It is translated as CASSLNRQALGTDTQYF.

This clone was seen more than once but under ten times. J is TRBJ1-4 and V is TRBV30; D is unresolved. Trimming removed 5 bases from V and 4 bases from J, with 8 bases in between. CDR1 and CDR2 from the germline V gene are GTSNPN and SVGIG (reference sequence). There are 12 residues in the CDR3. The CDR3 loop reads CAWAGLNEKLFF. CDR3 bases: TGTGCCTGGGCGGGCCTTAATGAAAAACTGTTTTTT.

The chain is built from TRBV19 and TRBJ2-3; TRBD1 matches at 7 bases. Trimming removed 5 bases from V and 7 bases from J; junction bases left unmatched: 9. The CDR3 is made up of 14 amino acids. Germline V lookup: CDR1 LNHDA, CDR2 SQIVND (reference sequence). The DNA of the CDR3 is TGTGCCAGTAGTTCGCGACAGGGTACGAATACGCAGTATTTT. Protein sequence: CASSSRQGTNTQYF. Together with reference TRBV19 and TRBJ2-3, the CDR3 gives the full variable domain: DGGITQSPKYLFRKEGQNVTLSCEQNLNHDAMYWYRQDPGQGLRLIYYSQIVNDFQKGDIAEGYSVSREKKESFPLTVTSAQKNPTAFYLCASSSRQGTNTQYFGPGTRLTVL.

The V and J genes are TRBV11-2 and TRBJ2-1; 9 nucleotides align to TRBD2. Germline-derived CDR1 and CDR2 are SGHAT and FQNNGV. Trimming cost V 5 bases and J 8 bases; bases outside gene matches: 10. The CDR3 length is 15 residues. The CDR3 DNA sequence: TGTGCCAGCAGCCCTTTGGGCGGGGGGGTGGATGAGCAGTTCTTC. It codes for CASSPLGGGVDEQFF. The entire variable domain, with the rest obtained from reference TRBV11-2 and TRBJ2-1, is as follows: EAGVAQSPRYKIIEKRQSVAFWCNPISGHATLYWYQQILGQGPKLLIQFQNNGVVDDSQLPKDRFSAERLKGVDSTLKIQPAKLEDSAVYLCASSPLGGGVDEQFFGPGTRLTVL.

The rearrangement joins TRBV10-3 to TRBJ2-5, with 11 nucleotides matching TRBD2. The CDR3 has 15 amino acids. V gave up 10 bases and J gave up 5 bases; unmatched junction bases: 12. The germline V gene has CDR1 ENHRY and CDR2 SYGVKD. CDR3 coding DNA: TGTGCCACCCAGGATAGCGGGGGGGCCGGGGAGACCCAGTACTTC. It specifies CATQDSGGAGETQYF.

The chain employs TRBV9 and TRBJ2-1; no reliable D call. CDR1 is SGDLS, CDR2 YYNGEE, per germline. This CDR3 is 13 amino acids long. V dropped 0 bases and J dropped 9 bases, with 10 bases sitting between them. The CDR3 loop is CASSVAFDSEQFF. In DNA, the CDR3 is TGTGCCAGCAGCGTAGCCTTCGATAGTGAGCAGTTCTTC. The variable domain in full, completed from reference TRBV9 and TRBJ2-1, reads DSGVTQTPKHLITATGQRVTLRCSPRSGDLSVYWYQQSLDQGLQFLIQYYNGEERAKGNILERFSAQQFPDLHSELNLSSLELGDSALYFCASSVAFDSEQFFGPGTRLTVL.